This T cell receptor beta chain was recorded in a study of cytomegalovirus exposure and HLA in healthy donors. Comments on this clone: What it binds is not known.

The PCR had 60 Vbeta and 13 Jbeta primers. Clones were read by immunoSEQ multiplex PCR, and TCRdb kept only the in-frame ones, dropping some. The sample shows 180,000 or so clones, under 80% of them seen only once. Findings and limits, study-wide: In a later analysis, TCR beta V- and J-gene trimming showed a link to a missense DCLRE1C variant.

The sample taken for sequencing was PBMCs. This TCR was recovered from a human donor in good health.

The CDR3 nucleotides are TGTGCCAGCTCACCACTGCGGGTGCCGGACACTGAAGCTTTCTTT. Encoded protein: CASSPLRVPDTEAFF. This rearrangement joins TRBV18 to TRBJ1-1; no reliable D call. CDR1 is KGHSH and CDR2 is LQKENI in the germline V gene. Trimming removed 1 base from V and 3 bases from J, with 12 bases in between. The length of the CDR3 is 15 residues.